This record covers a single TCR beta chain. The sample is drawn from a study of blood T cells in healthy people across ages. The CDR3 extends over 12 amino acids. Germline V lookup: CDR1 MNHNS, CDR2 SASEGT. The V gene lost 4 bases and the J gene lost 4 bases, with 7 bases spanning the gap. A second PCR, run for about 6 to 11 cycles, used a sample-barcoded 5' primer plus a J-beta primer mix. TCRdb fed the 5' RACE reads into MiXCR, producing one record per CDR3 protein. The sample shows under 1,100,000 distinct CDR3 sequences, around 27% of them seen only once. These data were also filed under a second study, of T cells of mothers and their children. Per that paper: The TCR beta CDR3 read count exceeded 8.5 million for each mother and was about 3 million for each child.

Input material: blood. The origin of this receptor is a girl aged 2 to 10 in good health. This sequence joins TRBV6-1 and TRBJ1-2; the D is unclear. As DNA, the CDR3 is TGTGCCAGCAGTGCCTTCGGCTATGGCTACACCTTC. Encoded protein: CASSAFGYGYTF.